A selection of T cell receptor beta chains follows, all from one sample in a study of blood T cell repertoires in COVID-19. TCRdb's table, derived via immunoSEQ multiplex PCR, lists solely in-frame clones and lacks some. The profile covers some 68,000 clones, with over 75% appearing a single time and 2.7% taken by the ten largest. The source material was peripheral blood. These receptors all stem from a man over 45 with acute or convalescent COVID-19. CDR3s include the opening cysteine and the closing phenylalanine or tryptophan. The order of the fields is D gene, clone size, J gene, V gene, CDR3 DNA, CDR3 protein. A D gene is named only where the DNA matches it firmly. Size is omitted from some rows. Given values are once, few, many or a class for expanded clones.

d_gene: TRBD1; abundance: -; j_gene: TRBJ2-1; v_gene: TRBV4-1; CDR3nt: TGCGCCAGCAGCCAAGAGACAGGGGGCCTGTACAATGAGCAGTTCTTC; CDR3aa: CASSQETGGLYNEQFF
d_gene: -; abundance: -; j_gene: TRBJ1-1; v_gene: TRBV28; CDR3nt: TGTGCCACGGCCACTGGGGGCGCGAGCACTGAAGCTTTCTTT; CDR3aa: CATATGGASTEAFF
d_gene: TRBD2; abundance: -; j_gene: TRBJ2-3; v_gene: TRBV6-4; CDR3nt: TGTGCCAGCAGTGCGGGACTAGCGGGGTCTGCAGATACGCAGTATTTT; CDR3aa: CASSAGLAGSADTQYF
d_gene: -; abundance: -; j_gene: TRBJ1-5; v_gene: TRBV6-5; CDR3nt: TGTGCCAGCAGAACAGGCCAGGCAGCTCAGCCCCAGCATTTT; CDR3aa: CASRTGQAAQPQHF
d_gene: TRBD1; abundance: once; j_gene: TRBJ2-5; v_gene: TRBV9; CDR3nt: TGTGCCAGCAGCGTAGCTCCAGGACAGGGTTCGATGGAGACCCAGTACTTC; CDR3aa: CASSVAPGQGSMETQYF
d_gene: -; abundance: -; j_gene: TRBJ1-4; v_gene: TRBV19; CDR3nt: TGTGCCAGTAGTCGCAGGGAGGCAACTAATGAAAAACTGTTTTTT; CDR3aa: CASSRREATNEKLFF
d_gene: -; abundance: once; j_gene: TRBJ2-7; v_gene: TRBV6-1; CDR3nt: TGTGCCAGCAGTGAAGTACAGGGAGCGCAGTACTTC; CDR3aa: CASSEVQGAQYF
d_gene: TRBD1; abundance: -; j_gene: TRBJ1-4; v_gene: TRBV18; CDR3nt: TGTGCCAGCTCACCGAACCCCAGGGGGACTAATGAAAAACTGTTTTTT; CDR3aa: CASSPNPRGTNEKLFF
d_gene: -; abundance: -; j_gene: TRBJ1-4; v_gene: TRBV30; CDR3nt: TGTGCCTGGAGTGTACAGGGCGGTTCTAATGAAAAACTGTTTTTT; CDR3aa: CAWSVQGGSNEKLFF
d_gene: -; abundance: -; j_gene: TRBJ1-2; v_gene: TRBV6-5; CDR3nt: TGTGCCAGTCGGCCACGGACAGACTCCTATGGCTACACCTTC; CDR3aa: CASRPRTDSYGYTF
d_gene: -; abundance: -; j_gene: TRBJ2-1; v_gene: TRBV7-2; CDR3nt: TGTGCCAGCAGTCATTACGGGAGCCCGCGGAACAATGAGCAGTTCTTC; CDR3aa: CASSHYGSPRNNEQFF
d_gene: -; abundance: -; j_gene: TRBJ1-2; v_gene: TRBV12-5; CDR3nt: TGTGCTAGTGGTTTGATACCGGACTTTCGGAGGTATGGCTACACCTTC; CDR3aa: CASGLIPDFRRYGYTF
d_gene: -; abundance: once; j_gene: TRBJ1-1; v_gene: TRBV12-3/TRBV12-4; CDR3nt: TGTGCCAGCAGTCCTACAGGGAACACTGAAGCTTTCTTT; CDR3aa: CASSPTGNTEAFF
d_gene: -; abundance: -; j_gene: TRBJ2-7; v_gene: TRBV5-1; CDR3nt: TGCGCCAGCAGCTTGTGGGGTCGGGGAGCAGACGGCTTCGAGCAGTACTTC; CDR3aa: CASSLWGRGADGFEQYF
d_gene: -; abundance: -; j_gene: TRBJ2-5; v_gene: TRBV11-3; CDR3nt: TGTGCCAGCAGCCCCCGACAGCTAGACCCCCAAGAGACCCAGTACTTC; CDR3aa: CASSPRQLDPQETQYF
d_gene: -; abundance: -; j_gene: TRBJ1-4; v_gene: TRBV5-4; CDR3nt: TGTGCCAGCAGCTTTTACCAGAATAATGAAAAACTGTTTTTT; CDR3aa: CASSFYQNNEKLFF